The 9 T cell receptor beta chains presented below share a single source sample, sequenced in a study of T cell repertoires in ileal Crohn's disease. The data were produced by immunoSEQ multiplex PCR, yet TCRdb's version contains in-frame clones alone and is incomplete. The top ten clones hold about 7.8% of a sample with over 6,500 clones, around 80% of them seen once. The sample comprised ileal tissue. The receptors shown here come from an adult with Crohn's disease.

Here the CDR3 reads CASSTVVAPSYNEQFF. The CDR3 region has the DNA TGTGCCAGCAGCACCGTGGTGGCCCCTTCCTACAATGAGCAGTTCTTC. V and J are TRBV5-6 and TRBJ2-1; unclear D gene. The CDR3 is 16 residues long. V lost 4 bases and J 1 base, leaving 15 bases between the germline ends. Germline-derived CDR1 and CDR2 are SGHDT and YYEEEE.

The chain carries TRBV19 and TRBJ2-4; D is ambiguous. The V end was cut by 6 bases, the J end by 0 bases, with 12 bases between. Germline-derived CDR1 and CDR2 are LNHDA and SQIVND (reference sequence). The CDR3 runs 15 residues. This CDR3 is CASSGIGLAKNIQYF. CDR3 nucleotide sequence: TGTGCCAGTAGCGGTATTGGTCTAGCCAAAAACATTCAGTACTTC.

As for this clone: Germline and junction disagree at one end, which may indicate a read error. J is TRBJ2-5 and V is TRBV7-7, with 7 nucleotides matching TRBD2. The germline gives CDR1 SSHAT, CDR2 FNYEAQ (reference sequence). CDR3 length: 16 residues. In DNA, the CDR3 is TGTGCTAGCAGCTTATTGTCGGGAGGTGTCGGGGAGACCCAGTACTTC. Translating it yields CASSLLSGGVGETQYF.

The V call is TRBV5-6, the J call TRBJ1-4; 7 bases match TRBD1. This CDR3 is built from 17 residues. V shed 4 bases and J 5 bases; nucleotides not matched to a gene: 14. Per germline, CDR1 SGHDT and CDR2 YYEEEE. The CDR3 protein is CASSPRGLTHKNEKLFF. CDR3 sequence (DNA): TGTGCCAGCAGCCCCAGGGGGTTGACCCATAAAAATGAAAAACTGTTTTTT.

V usage is TRBV7-7 and J usage is TRBJ1-5; no firm D call. This CDR3 comprises 12 residues. Germline V lookup: CDR1 SSHAT, CDR2 FNYEAQ (reference sequence). V was clipped by 5 bases and J by 9 bases, with 11 bases between them. The CDR3 nucleotides read TGTGCCAGCAGCGTTGGCCGTGCGCCCCAGCATTTT. It yields the protein CASSVGRAPQHF.

This clone was counted a single time. The rearrangement joins TRBV25-1 to TRBJ2-4; tentative D call: TRBD1 (6 bases). Trimming removed 7 bases at V and 2 bases at J, with 21 bases between. This CDR3 has 17 residues. Germline assignment: CDR1 MGHDK and CDR2 SYGVNS. The CDR3 is CASTPKSGGPSKNIQYF. The DNA of the CDR3 is TGTGCCAGCACCCCCAAGAGTGGGGGCCCGTCCAAAAACATTCAGTACTTC.

The chain combines TRBV25-1 with TRBJ1-1; tentatively, D is TRBD1 (6 bases). Germline CDR1 MGHDK, CDR2 SYGVNS. The CDR3 runs to 15 residues. V was clipped by 6 bases and J by 0 bases, with 14 bases between them. The CDR3, as DNA: TGTGCCAGCAGGGGGGGGCTCCTAATGAACACTGAAGCTTTCTTT. Its translation is CASRGGLLMNTEAFF.

The rearrangement joins TRBV5-1 to TRBJ2-1, with no clear D. Germline V lookup: CDR1 SGHRS, CDR2 YFSETQ. The V end was cut by 0 bases, the J end by 0 bases, with 16 bases between. The CDR3 has 18 residues. In nucleotides, the CDR3 is TGCGCCAGCAGCTTGGCCCCCCCAGGCGTTGGCTCCTACAATGAGCAGTTCTTC. Residues: CASSLAPPGVGSYNEQFF. The variable domain in full, completed from reference TRBV5-1 and TRBJ2-1, reads KAGVTQTPRYLIKTRGQQVTLSCSPISGHRSVSWYQQTPGQGLQFLFEYFSETQRNKGNFPGRFSGRQFSNSRSEMNVSTLELGDSALYLCASSLAPPGVGSYNEQFFGPGTRLTVL.

The CDR3 DNA reads TGTGCCAGTTCTCCTGTCAGGGTCCGGCGAGAGACCCAGTACTTC. Translated: CASSPVRVRRETQYF. V and J are TRBV6-5 and TRBJ2-5, with a tentative D call TRBD1 (5 bases). CDR1 MNHEY and CDR2 SVGAGI come from the germline V gene. There are 15 residues in the CDR3. Trimming removed 9 bases from V and 4 bases from J, with 21 bases in between.